The 27 T cell receptor beta chains below were found in one sample sequenced in a study of blood T cell repertoires in COVID-19. Clones were sequenced by immunoSEQ multiplex PCR, and TCRdb holds only the in-frame ones, with some missing. Of some 290,000 clones detected, just under 90% appear once; the ten largest clones hold more than 9.5%. Sequencing was carried out using peripheral blood. These receptors were obtained from a woman aged 25-40 years with COVID-19, enrolled during active disease.

The J gene is TRBJ1-1, the V gene TRBV2; D possibly corresponds to TRBD1 (6 bases). Germline lookup yields CDR1 SNHLY and CDR2 FYNNEI. The V end lost 6 bases, the J end lost 4 bases, and 18 bases lay between the germline ends. The CDR3 has 15 amino acids. CDR3 protein: CASRTSGGAGTEAFF. The DNA of the CDR3 is TGTGCCAGCAGGACGTCTGGGGGGGCAGGCACTGAAGCTTTCTTT.

The DNA of the CDR3 is TGTGCCAGCAGCTCGCCGGGACAGGGAGTTTACGAGCAGTACTTC. Protein product: CASSSPGQGVYEQYF. The rearrangement joins TRBV5-4 to TRBJ2-7, with 9 bases that match TRBD1. The CDR3 sequence is 15 residues long. With V trimmed by 3 bases and J by 4 bases, 8 bases remained unmatched. Looked up from germline, CDR1 is SGHNT and CDR2 is YYREEE (reference sequence).

The rearrangement joins TRBV4-1 to TRBJ1-1, with TRBD1 matching over 7 bases. Germline CDR1 and CDR2: MGHRA and YSYEKL. The CDR3 spans 14 residues. Unmatched junction bases numbered 5, after V lost 0 bases and J lost 7 bases. The CDR3 protein is CASSQDSTGYEAFF. CDR3 DNA sequence: TGCGCCAGCAGCCAAGACTCGACAGGGTATGAAGCTTTCTTT.

This chain links TRBV29-1 with TRBJ2-5; possible D gene TRBD2, 6 bases. Germline assignment: CDR1 SQVTM and CDR2 ANQGSEA. The CDR3 runs 13 residues. Trimming took off 8 bases at V and 4 bases at J, with 17 bases between the two ends. The CDR3 protein is CSITRRRGETQYF. CDR3 DNA: TGCAGCATCACGAGGAGGCGGGGAGAGACCCAGTACTTC.

The rearrangement joins TRBV20-1 to TRBJ2-1; no clear D gene. This CDR3 comprises 14 residues. CDR1 and CDR2 (germline): DFQATT, SNEGSKA (reference sequence). The V and J ends lost 3 bases and 3 bases respectively, with 12 bases between them. CDR3 sequence reads: CSASMGTGYNEQFF. The CDR3 DNA reads TGCAGTGCTAGTATGGGTACGGGCTACAATGAGCAGTTCTTC.

The chain joins TRBV3-1 (or the pseudogene TRBV3-2) to TRBJ2-3, with 8 bases aligning to TRBD1. V shed 6 bases and J 5 bases; nucleotides not matched to a gene: 7. CDR1 and CDR2 from the germline V gene are LGHDT and YNNKEL (reference sequence). The CDR3 has 14 residues. The CDR3 sequence: CASRPRGRGDTQYF. CDR3 bases: TGTGCCAGCAGGCCCAGGGGGCGAGGAGATACGCAGTATTTT.

The V call is TRBV18, the J call TRBJ2-3, with 9 bases lining up with TRBD1. The CDR3 length is 15 residues. Trimming at V came to 4 bases and at J to 1 base, leaving 3 bases not matched to a gene. Germline lookup yields CDR1 KGHSH and CDR2 LQKENI. In DNA, the CDR3 is TGTGCCAGCTCACACCGGACAGGGGGCACAGATACGCAGTATTTT. Translation gives CASSHRTGGTDTQYF.

This clone was seen just once. The V gene is TRBV12-5, the J gene TRBJ1-4, with TRBD1 matching 7 bases. The J segment lost 7 bases and the V segment lost 6 bases, leaving 11 bases of the junction unmatched. Germline CDR1 is LGHNT and CDR2 is FRNRAP. CDR3 length: 15 amino acids. The CDR3 is CASGSGTAMTEKLFF. The CDR3 DNA follows: TGTGCTAGTGGCTCCGGGACAGCGATGACTGAAAAACTGTTTTTT.

V usage is TRBV14 and J usage is TRBJ1-2; D unresolved. Germline-derived CDR1 and CDR2 are SGHDN and FVKESK. Trimming stripped 1 base from V and 1 base from J, with 4 bases between. The CDR3 runs to 13 residues. DNA of the CDR3: TGTGCCAGCAGCCAAGCGGTTAACTATGGCTACACCTTC. Translated: CASSQAVNYGYTF.

The CDR3, as DNA: TGTGCCAGCCAGAGAGCGAGAGCCTACGAGCAGTACTTC. As protein: CASQRARAYEQYF. This chain links TRBV2 with TRBJ2-7, with D unresolved. This CDR3 has 13 amino acids. Trimming removed 8 bases at V and 2 bases at J, with 13 bases between. Germline V CDR1 and CDR2: SNHLY, FYNNEI. The full variable domain, rest sourced from reference TRBV2 and TRBJ2-7, is EPEVTQTPSHQVTQMGQEVILRCVPISNHLYFYWYRQILGQKVEFLVSFYNNEISEKSEIFDDQFSVERPDGSNFTLKIRSTKLEDSAMYFCASQRARAYEQYFGPGTRLTVT.

This chain uses TRBV27 with TRBJ1-1, with a possible D match to TRBD1 (6 bases). V dropped 1 base and J dropped 4 bases, with 7 bases sitting between them. CDR3 length: 13 amino acids. CDR1 is MNHEY and CDR2 is SMNVEV in the germline V gene (reference sequence). CDR3 DNA: TGTGCCAGCAGTTTATTGGGGGCCACTGAAGCTTTCTTT. Encoded protein: CASSLLGATEAFF.

This clone has a single count. The V call is TRBV4-1, the J call TRBJ1-2; TRBD1 might be the D (6 bases). Germline lookup yields CDR1 MGHRA and CDR2 YSYEKL. The CDR3 spans 14 residues. Trimming removed 1 base from V and 4 bases from J, with 10 bases in between. This chain's CDR3 is CASSQVRGAYGYTF. The CDR3 DNA reads as TGCGCCAGCAGCCAAGTACGGGGGGCCTATGGCTACACCTTC.

Only one count was recorded for this clone. The chain has TRBV3-1 (or the pseudogene TRBV3-2) and TRBJ1-5; TRBD1 aligns across 7 bases. V was pared by 3 bases and J by 9 bases, with 5 bases of the junction left unmatched. CDR3 length: 13 amino acids. Germline CDR1 reads LGHDT; CDR2 reads YNNKEL (reference sequence). CDR3 nucleotide sequence: TGTGCCAGCAGCCACCTAAGACAGGGGCCCCAGCATTTT. It specifies CASSHLRQGPQHF.

V and J are TRBV6-5 and TRBJ1-5, with D perhaps TRBD1 (5 bases). Per the germline V gene, CDR1 is MNHEY and CDR2 is SVGAGI. With 6 bases removed from V and 1 base from J, the gap between germline ends came to 10 bases. The CDR3 extends over 14 amino acids. CDR3 bases: TGTGCCAGCAGAGCCAGGGCGAGCAATCAGCCCCAGCATTTT. Its translation is CASRARASNQPQHF.

This rearrangement joins TRBV10-1 to TRBJ2-7; perhaps TRBD1 as D (6 bases). Germline CDR1 and CDR2: WNHNN and SYGVQD (reference sequence). V was pared by 6 bases and J by 2 bases, with 11 bases between. The CDR3 runs to 13 residues. The CDR3 here is CASSQGPPYEQYF. For the CDR3, the DNA is TGCGCCAGCAGCCAGGGGCCCCCCTACGAGCAGTACTTC.

The chain is built from TRBV7-9 and TRBJ2-5, with 8 bases identical to TRBD2. This CDR3 is built from 14 residues. The V gene end was trimmed by 6 bases and the J gene end by 5 bases; junction bases not matched to a gene: 8. Germline V gives CDR1 SEHNR, CDR2 FQNEAQ (reference sequence). CDR3 protein: CASRLAAGVETQYF. DNA of the CDR3: TGTGCCAGCAGACTAGCAGCGGGGGTTGAGACCCAGTACTTC.

V and J are TRBV3-1 (or the pseudogene TRBV3-2) and TRBJ1-6, with D perhaps matching TRBD1 (6 bases). V lost 1 base, J lost 10 bases, and 14 bases lay in between. Germline lookup yields CDR1 LGHDT and CDR2 YNNKEL (reference sequence). The CDR3 spans 15 residues. For the CDR3, the DNA is TGTGCCAGCAGCCAAGCAAGGACAGCTAGGTCACCCCTCCACTTT. Translated: CASSQARTARSPLHF.

The rearrangement uses TRBV5-1 and TRBJ2-3; D unresolved. CDR3 length: 16 amino acids. Germline CDR1 and CDR2: SGHRS and YFSETQ. V lost 0 bases and J lost 2, with 13 bases in between. Here the CDR3 DNA reads TGCGCCAGCAGCTTGGAAGGCGGTAGACTCACAGATACGCAGTATTTT. It yields the protein CASSLEGGRLTDTQYF. The complete variable domain, with remaining parts taken from reference TRBV5-1 and TRBJ2-3, reads KAGVTQTPRYLIKTRGQQVTLSCSPISGHRSVSWYQQTPGQGLQFLFEYFSETQRNKGNFPGRFSGRQFSNSRSEMNVSTLELGDSALYLCASSLEGGRLTDTQYFGPGTRLTVL.

This chain links TRBV6-5 with TRBJ1-1; perhaps TRBD1 as D (5 bases). The V and J ends lost 2 bases and 10 bases respectively, with 8 bases between them. The length of the CDR3 is 11 residues. Germline V CDR1 and CDR2: MNHEY, SVGAGI. This CDR3 is CASSYGAGAFF. CDR3 nucleotide sequence: TGTGCCAGCAGTTACGGGGCCGGAGCTTTCTTT.

V is TRBV5-1 and J is TRBJ2-1; D is possibly TRBD1 (6 bases). The V and J ends lost 3 bases and 10 bases respectively, with 11 bases between them. This CDR3 is 12 amino acids long. Germline lookup yields CDR1 SGHRS and CDR2 YFSETQ. CDR3 amino acids: CASSWPGTEQFF. The CDR3 region has the DNA TGCGCCAGCAGCTGGCCCGGGACAGAGCAGTTCTTC.

The V and J genes are TRBV6-5 and TRBJ2-7; TRBD1 matches 10 bases. This CDR3 has 15 amino acids. V shed 2 bases, J shed 4 bases, and the junction held 5 bases outside the gene matches. CDR1 is MNHEY and CDR2 is SVGAGI in the germline V gene. CDR3: CASSYRGTGVYEQYF. The CDR3 DNA reads as TGTGCCAGCAGTTACCGAGGGACAGGGGTGTACGAGCAGTACTTC.

This chain links TRBV27 with TRBJ1-2; D possibly corresponds to TRBD1 (6 bases). Germline loops: CDR1 MNHEY, CDR2 SMNVEV (reference sequence). V was pared by 4 bases and J by 5 bases, with 14 bases between. This CDR3 is built from 14 residues. CDR3: CASSYTGPPYGYTF. Here the CDR3 DNA reads TGTGCCAGCAGTTACACAGGGCCCCCTTATGGCTACACCTTC.

The chain couples TRBV7-9 to TRBJ2-3; the D gene is possibly TRBD1 (6 bases). The CDR3 is made up of 14 amino acids. Germline loops: CDR1 SEHNR, CDR2 FQNEAQ (reference sequence). V dropped 9 bases and J dropped 6 bases, with 19 bases sitting between them. The CDR3 DNA is TGTGCCAGTAAGGTTACATCAGGGGTCGATACGCAGTATTTT. Translated, it gives CASKVTSGVDTQYF.

The DNA for the CDR3 is TGTGCCAGCAGCTTCCTTTGGGCAGGGGCCTACGAGCAGTACTTC. Translation: CASSFLWAGAYEQYF. This rearrangement joins TRBV11-2 to TRBJ2-7; a possible D gene is TRBD1 (6 bases). Germline values: CDR1 SGHAT, CDR2 FQNNGV. V lost 3 bases and J lost 2, with 14 bases in between. The CDR3 covers 15 residues.

The rearrangement links TRBV2 to TRBJ1-5; maybe TRBD1 (6 bases). Trimming removed 2 bases from V and 7 bases from J, with 12 bases in between. The germline CDR1 and CDR2 sequences are SNHLY and FYNNEI. The CDR3 has 14 amino acids. The CDR3 nucleotides are TGTGCCAGCAGTGAATTGGGGGCAAGGCAGCCCCAGCATTTT. Translating gives CASSELGARQPQHF. The whole variable domain, remainder taken from reference TRBV2 and TRBJ1-5, is EPEVTQTPSHQVTQMGQEVILRCVPISNHLYFYWYRQILGQKVEFLVSFYNNEISEKSEIFDDQFSVERPDGSNFTLKIRSTKLEDSAMYFCASSELGARQPQHFGDGTRLSIL.

This clone was recorded a few times. The chain employs TRBV10-3 and TRBJ1-6; maybe TRBD1 (6 bases). V was pared by 0 bases and J by 7 bases, with 16 bases between. The CDR3 loop spans 17 amino acids. Germline V gives CDR1 ENHRY, CDR2 SYGVKD. CDR3 nucleotides: TGTGCCATCAGTGAGTCGACCGTACAGGGATTAAATTCACCCCTCCACTTT. It is translated as CAISESTVQGLNSPLHF.

This chain joins TRBV6-2 or TRBV6-3 and TRBJ2-5, with 9 nucleotides matching TRBD2. V was clipped by 6 bases and J by 2 bases; unmatched bases: 7. Germline loops: CDR1 MNHEY, CDR2 SVGEGT. This CDR3 is 15 amino acids long. This CDR3 is CASSRTTSGQETQYF. The CDR3 DNA reads as TGTGCCAGCAGCCGTACGACTAGCGGTCAAGAGACCCAGTACTTC.